This TCR beta chain was identified during a study of blood T cell repertoires in COVID-19. Study as a whole: Acute-phase and convalescent COVID-19 samples originated in the United States, Italy and Spain.

Clones were read by immunoSEQ multiplex PCR, and TCRdb kept only the in-frame ones, dropping some. This table holds roughly 250,000 clones, approximately 79% found once. The CDR3 runs 13 residues. Trimming cost V 11 bases and J 8 bases; bases outside gene matches: 12. Germline CDR1 reads ENHRY; CDR2 reads SYGVKD. This chain uses TRBV10-3 with TRBJ1-1, with 9 bases that match TRBD1. The clonotype was recovered from a woman over 75 with active or convalescent COVID-19. The sample comprised peripheral blood. The CDR3 protein is CASWGQGEIEAFF. In DNA, the CDR3 is TGTGCCTCATGGGGACAGGGTGAGATAGAAGCTTTCTTT.